This T cell receptor (beta chain) was sequenced for a study of brain T cells in children with intractable seizures. Per the germline V gene, CDR1 is LNHDA and CDR2 is SQIVND (reference sequence). This CDR3 is 12 amino acids long. Trimming cost V 5 bases and J 8 bases, with 12 bases left between them. Time point reported: blood from clinic visit 5 months post-surgery; TSC patient then seizure free. Sequencing was limited to surgery cases with top T cell transcript signatures in brain tissue. Clones were sequenced by immunoSEQ multiplex PCR, and TCRdb holds only the in-frame ones, with some missing. The repertoire holds under 400,000 clones, with roughly 92% as singletons. This clone was detected only once.

The source of this sequence is a boy younger than two with tuberous sclerosis and intractable seizures. This specimen consisted of peripheral blood, obtained less than 6 months after surgery. J is TRBJ1-2 and V is TRBV19; TRBD1 is a possible D gene (6 bases). This CDR3 is CASSPQGRGYTF. CDR3 coding DNA: TGTGCCAGTAGTCCACAGGGACGAGGCTACACCTTC.